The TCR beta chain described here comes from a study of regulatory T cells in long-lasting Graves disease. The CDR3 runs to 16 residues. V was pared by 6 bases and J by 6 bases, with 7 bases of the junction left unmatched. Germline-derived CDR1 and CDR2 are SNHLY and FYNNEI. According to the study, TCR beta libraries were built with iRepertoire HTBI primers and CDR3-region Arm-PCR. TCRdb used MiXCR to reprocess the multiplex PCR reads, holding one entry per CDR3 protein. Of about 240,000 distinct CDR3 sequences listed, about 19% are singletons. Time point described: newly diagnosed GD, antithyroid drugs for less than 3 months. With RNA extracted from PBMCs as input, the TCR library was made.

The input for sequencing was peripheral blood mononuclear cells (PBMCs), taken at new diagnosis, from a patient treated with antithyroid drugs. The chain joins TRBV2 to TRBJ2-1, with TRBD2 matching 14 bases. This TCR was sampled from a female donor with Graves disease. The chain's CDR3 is CASRGPTSGRANEQFF. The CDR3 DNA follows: TGTGCCAGCAGAGGGCCGACTAGCGGGAGGGCCAATGAGCAGTTCTTC.